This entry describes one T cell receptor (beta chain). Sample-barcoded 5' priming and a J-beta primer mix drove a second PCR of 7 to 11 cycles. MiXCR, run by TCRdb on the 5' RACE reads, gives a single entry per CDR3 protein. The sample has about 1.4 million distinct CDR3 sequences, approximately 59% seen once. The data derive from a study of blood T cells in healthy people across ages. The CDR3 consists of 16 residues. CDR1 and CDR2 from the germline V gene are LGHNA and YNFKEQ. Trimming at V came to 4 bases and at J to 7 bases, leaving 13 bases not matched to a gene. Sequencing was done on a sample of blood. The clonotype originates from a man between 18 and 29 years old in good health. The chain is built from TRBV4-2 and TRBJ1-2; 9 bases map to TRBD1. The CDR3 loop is CASSLYPGQGGSGYTF. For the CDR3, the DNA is TGTGCCAGCAGCCTATACCCGGGACAGGGAGGCTCTGGCTACACCTTC.